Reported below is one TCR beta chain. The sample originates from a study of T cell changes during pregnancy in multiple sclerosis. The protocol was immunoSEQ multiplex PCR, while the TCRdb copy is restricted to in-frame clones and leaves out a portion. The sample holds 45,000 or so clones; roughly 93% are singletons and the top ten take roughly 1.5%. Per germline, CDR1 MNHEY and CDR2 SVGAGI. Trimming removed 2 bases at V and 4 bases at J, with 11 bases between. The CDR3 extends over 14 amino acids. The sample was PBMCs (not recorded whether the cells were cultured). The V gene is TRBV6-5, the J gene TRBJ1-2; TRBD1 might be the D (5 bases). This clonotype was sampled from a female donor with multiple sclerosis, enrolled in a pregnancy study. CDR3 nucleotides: TGTGCCAGCAGTTACCTGGACGGGGGCTATGGCTACACCTTC. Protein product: CASSYLDGGYGYTF.